A selection of T cell receptor beta chains follows, all from one sample in a study of blood T cell repertoires in COVID-19. The method was immunoSEQ multiplex PCR; TCRdb's version includes in-frame clones alone and lacks a portion of them. The sample yields about 220,000 clones, around 89% seen once. The material sequenced was PBMCs or T cells enriched from blood (not recorded which). The receptor source for this set is a woman aged 25 to 39 who had recovered from COVID-19. Each CDR3 is given with its conserved first and last residue. D genes are given only for firm matches. For some rows the clone size is stated as once, few or many, or as a class when expanded; others skip it.

J: TRBJ2-3; size: NA; D: TRBD2; V: TRBV7-6; DNA: TGTGCCAGCAGCTCGCTAGCGGTAACTAGCACAGATACGCAGTATTTT; CDR3: CASSSLAVTSTDTQYF
J: TRBJ1-2; size: NA; D: NA; V: TRBV5-1; DNA: TGCGCCAGCAGCTTGGACCAGGTACGGATCTATGGCTACACCTTC; CDR3: CASSLDQVRIYGYTF
J: TRBJ1-6; size: NA; D: TRBD1; V: TRBV5-1; DNA: TGCGCCAGCAGGGACAGGAGTGATAATTCACCCCTCCACTTT; CDR3: CASRDRSDNSPLHF
J: TRBJ2-7; size: NA; D: TRBD1; V: TRBV9; DNA: TGTGCCAGCAGCGATCCGGGACAGGGGGACGAGCAGTACTTC; CDR3: CASSDPGQGDEQYF
J: TRBJ1-1; size: few; D: TRBD1; V: TRBV6-4; DNA: TGTGCCAGCAGGCGGGACAGGCACTACACTGAAGCTTTCTTT; CDR3: CASRRDRHYTEAFF
J: TRBJ2-4; size: NA; D: TRBD1; V: TRBV7-2; DNA: TGTGCCAGCAGCGGTACCGGGACAGTAAAAAACATTCAGTACTTC; CDR3: CASSGTGTVKNIQYF
J: TRBJ2-1; size: NA; D: NA; V: TRBV7-3; DNA: TGTGCCAGCAGCTTAAGGGCAGGGGTCTACAATGAGCAGTTCTTC; CDR3: CASSLRAGVYNEQFF
J: TRBJ1-6; size: NA; D: NA; V: TRBV4-3; DNA: TGCGCCAGCAGCCAAGTGGTAGGACACCCTTCACCCCTCCACTTT; CDR3: CASSQVVGHPSPLHF
J: TRBJ2-3; size: NA; D: TRBD2; V: TRBV5-1; DNA: TGCGCCAGCAGCTTGGAAGTTCTAGCGGACACAGATACGCAGTATTTT; CDR3: CASSLEVLADTDTQYF
J: TRBJ2-5; size: NA; D: TRBD2; V: TRBV13; DNA: TGTGCCAGCAGCGAGACTAGCGGCCTTGAGACCCAGTACTTC; CDR3: CASSETSGLETQYF
J: TRBJ1-1; size: few; D: NA; V: TRBV6-5; DNA: TGTGCCAGCAGTTACTCGAACGCGGGGAACACTGAAGCTTTCTTT; CDR3: CASSYSNAGNTEAFF
J: TRBJ1-2; size: once; D: NA; V: TRBV7-9; DNA: TGTGCCAGCAGCCAAAGGGGAAGCTACACCTTC; CDR3: CASSQRGSYTF
J: TRBJ2-2; size: NA; D: NA; V: TRBV7-2; DNA: TGTGCCAGCAGCTTAGACTCTCCTATCCTTAAATCGAATATTATAGAGCTGTTTTTT; CDR3: CASSLDSPILKSNIIELFF
J: TRBJ2-7; size: NA; D: TRBD1; V: TRBV4-3; DNA: TGCGCCAGCAGCCAAGGACTGGCAGGGGGCTACGAGCAGTACTTC; CDR3: CASSQGLAGGYEQYF
J: TRBJ1-2; size: NA; D: TRBD1; V: TRBV18; DNA: TGTGCCAGCTCACCTGGGACAGCCTATGGCTACACCTTC; CDR3: CASSPGTAYGYTF
J: TRBJ1-2; size: NA; D: TRBD1; V: TRBV5-6; DNA: TGTGCCAGCAGCTTGGCGCGGGACAGAAACTATGGCTACACCTTC; CDR3: CASSLARDRNYGYTF
J: TRBJ1-2; size: NA; D: NA; V: TRBV10-3; DNA: TGTGCCATCACCCCCGGGACACTCTCTAACTATGGCTACACCTTC; CDR3: CAITPGTLSNYGYTF
J: TRBJ2-7; size: NA; D: NA; V: TRBV7-2; DNA: TGTGCCAGCAGCATCGTAGCCTACGAGCAGTACTTC; CDR3: CASSIVAYEQYF
J: TRBJ2-1; size: NA; D: TRBD2; V: TRBV6-2/TRBV6-3; DNA: TGTGCCAGCAGTTTTTTTAGCGGGGGGATCTACAATGAGCAGTTCTTC; CDR3: CASSFFSGGIYNEQFF
J: TRBJ1-2; size: once; D: TRBD1; V: TRBV18; DNA: TGTGCCAGCTCACCAAACGACAGGGAGATCTATGGCTACACCTTC; CDR3: CASSPNDREIYGYTF
J: TRBJ2-6; size: NA; D: NA; V: TRBV5-1; DNA: TGCGCCAGCAGCTTGGATCTGGGGGCGAATGGGGCCAACGTCCTGACTTTC; CDR3: CASSLDLGANGANVLTF
J: TRBJ1-2; size: NA; D: TRBD1; V: TRBV7-8; DNA: TGTGCCAGCACTGGGACAGGGGGCGACGGCTACACCTTC; CDR3: CASTGTGGDGYTF
J: TRBJ1-5; size: NA; D: NA; V: TRBV7-6; DNA: TGTGCCAGCAGCCCCCGGGAGGGGGGGAATCAGCCCCAGCATTTT; CDR3: CASSPREGGNQPQHF
J: TRBJ2-2; size: NA; D: NA; V: TRBV5-4; DNA: TGTGCCAGCAGCTTGGCCAGGACATCGAACACCGGGGAGCTGTTTTTT; CDR3: CASSLARTSNTGELFF
J: TRBJ2-6; size: few; D: TRBD1; V: TRBV13; DNA: TGTGCCAGCAGCTTTTGGGTTCCAGGGGGCGCTGGGGCCAACGTCCTGACTTTC; CDR3: CASSFWVPGGAGANVLTF
J: TRBJ1-6; size: few; D: TRBD1; V: TRBV7-2; DNA: TGTGCCAGCAGCTTTATGCAGGGGGACTCACCCCTCCACTTT; CDR3: CASSFMQGDSPLHF
J: TRBJ1-1; size: NA; D: NA; V: TRBV3-1/TRBV3-2; DNA: TGTGCCAGCAGCCCGGGACAACTAAACACTGAAGCTTTCTTT; CDR3: CASSPGQLNTEAFF
J: TRBJ2-7; size: NA; D: TRBD1; V: TRBV4-2; DNA: TGTGCCAGCAGCCAAGCTAAGGGACAGGGTGCTTACGAGCAGTACTTC; CDR3: CASSQAKGQGAYEQYF
J: TRBJ2-7; size: once; D: NA; V: TRBV9; DNA: TGTGCCAGCAGCGTCGGCGGTCACGAGCAGTACTTC; CDR3: CASSVGGHEQYF